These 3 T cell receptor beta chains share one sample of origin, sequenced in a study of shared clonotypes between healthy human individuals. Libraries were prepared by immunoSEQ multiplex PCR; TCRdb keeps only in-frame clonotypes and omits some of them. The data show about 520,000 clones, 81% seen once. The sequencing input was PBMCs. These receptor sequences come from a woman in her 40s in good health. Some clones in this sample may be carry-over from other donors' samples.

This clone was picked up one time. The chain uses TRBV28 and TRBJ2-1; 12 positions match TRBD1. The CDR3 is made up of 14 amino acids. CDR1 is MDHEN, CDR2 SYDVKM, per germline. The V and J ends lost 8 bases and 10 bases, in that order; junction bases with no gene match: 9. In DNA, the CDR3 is TGTGCCAGCTGTTGGGACAGGGGGCTAAAAGAGCAGTTCTTC. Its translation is CASCWDRGLKEQFF.

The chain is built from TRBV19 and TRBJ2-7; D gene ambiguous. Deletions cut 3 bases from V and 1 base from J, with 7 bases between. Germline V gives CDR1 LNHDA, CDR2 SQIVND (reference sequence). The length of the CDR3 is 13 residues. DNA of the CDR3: TGTGCCAGTAGTATTTATAATTCCTACGAGCAGTACTTC. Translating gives CASSIYNSYEQYF.

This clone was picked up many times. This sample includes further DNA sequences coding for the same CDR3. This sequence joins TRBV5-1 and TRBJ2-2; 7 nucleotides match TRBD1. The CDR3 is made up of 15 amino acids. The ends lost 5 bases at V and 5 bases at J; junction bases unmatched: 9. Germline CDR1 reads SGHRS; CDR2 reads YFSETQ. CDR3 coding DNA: TGCGCCAGCAGAAGGGACAGAGGTGGGACCGGGGAGCTGTTTTTT. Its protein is CASRRDRGGTGELFF.